This T cell receptor beta chain was documented in a study of cytomegalovirus exposure and HLA in healthy donors. Study observations and caveats: Reported results showed that the classifier diagnosed cytomegalovirus status with high specificity and sensitivity. The study assumed roughly uniform donor sequencing depth for presence/absence analyses. A later analysis linked a missense DCLRE1C variant to TCR beta V- and J-gene trimming.

Worth noting for this clone: Its specificity is not known.

The PCR employed 60 Vbeta primers together with 13 Jbeta primers. Data came from immunoSEQ multiplex PCR; TCRdb stores just in-frame clones and leaves some out. This sample's table has 65,000 to 95,000 clones. CDR3 size: 14 residues. Germline CDR1 and CDR2: SNHLY and FYNNEI. V gave up 7 bases and J gave up 4 bases; unmatched junction bases: 4. The donors comprised healthy bone marrow donors. The chain links TRBV2 to TRBJ2-1; 10 bases fit TRBD2. This receptor was identified in a female donor in good health and CMV-seropositive. Sequences were obtained from PBMCs. The CDR3 reads CASKPSGGYNEQFF. CDR3 DNA: TGTGCCAGCAAACCTAGCGGGGGATACAATGAGCAGTTCTTC.